The next 14 T cell receptor beta chains were all read from a single sample in a study of blood T cell repertoires in COVID-19. Assay: immunoSEQ multiplex PCR; the TCRdb copy retains only in-frame clones and omits some. The table records 150,000 to 200,000 clones, roughly 76% of them present only once. The specimen sequenced was peripheral blood. The receptors derive from a woman aged 40 to 49 with COVID-19, enrolled during active disease.

The V call is TRBV2, the J call TRBJ1-3; the D gene is possibly TRBD1 (5 bases). Trimming removed 4 bases from V and 2 bases from J, with 9 bases in between. The CDR3 is 14 residues long. The germline CDR1 and CDR2 sequences are SNHLY and FYNNEI. The CDR3 region is CASSGQNPGNTIYF. The CDR3 DNA is TGTGCCAGCAGTGGACAGAATCCTGGAAACACCATATATTTT. The variable domain in full, completed from reference TRBV2 and TRBJ1-3, reads EPEVTQTPSHQVTQMGQEVILRCVPISNHLYFYWYRQILGQKVEFLVSFYNNEISEKSEIFDDQFSVERPDGSNFTLKIRSTKLEDSAMYFCASSGQNPGNTIYFGEGSWLTVV.

This rearrangement joins TRBV29-1 to TRBJ1-1; TRBD1 matches 9 bases. Unmatched junction bases numbered 5, after V lost 3 bases and J lost 12 bases. Per germline, CDR1 SQVTM and CDR2 ANQGSEA. CDR3 length: 11 residues. The CDR3 bases are TGCAGCGTTGAGGGGACAGGGCGAACTTTCTTT. Its translation: CSVEGTGRTFF.

The CDR3 spells CASTGIGGREQFF. The CDR3 coding sequence is TGTGCCAGCACCGGAATCGGGGGACGTGAGCAGTTCTTC. V gene TRBV9 combines with J gene TRBJ2-1; a weak D match, TRBD2 (6 bases). The CDR3 has 13 residues. The V gene's germline CDR1 is SGDLS and CDR2 YYNGEE. Trimming took off 6 bases at V and 9 bases at J, with 16 bases between the two ends.

This sequence joins TRBV10-3 and TRBJ1-5; no definite D call. Germline V CDR1 and CDR2: ENHRY, SYGVKD. Deletions cut 8 bases from V and 3 bases from J, with 14 bases between. The CDR3 has 14 amino acids. CDR3 nucleotide sequence: TGTGCCATCGGAGGGCTGAAATCCAATCAGCCCCAGCATTTT. It specifies CAIGGLKSNQPQHF.

V gene TRBV21-1 combines with J gene TRBJ2-3; TRBD2, as called in the table, went unchecked against the DNA. TRBV21-1 is classified as a pseudogene. This CDR3 is built from 15 residues. The CDR3 region is CASSSRLAGDDTQYF. In DNA, the CDR3 is TGTGCCAGCAGCTCCCGACTAGCGGGAGATGATACGCAGTATTTT.

The rearrangement uses TRBV30 and TRBJ2-5, with TRBD2 matching 13 bases. The length of the CDR3 is 15 residues. Germline CDR1 and CDR2: GTSNPN and SVGIG (reference sequence). V lost 0 bases to trimming and J lost 5 bases; unmatched junction nucleotides: 3. DNA for the CDR3: TGTGCCTGGAGTGTAGGGACTAGCGGGGCCGAGACCCAGTACTTC. This codes for CAWSVGTSGAETQYF.

The V and J genes are TRBV28 and TRBJ2-4; tentative D call: TRBD1 (5 bases). The V end was cut by 5 bases, the J end by 0 bases, with 20 bases between. The CDR3 runs to 18 residues. Germline CDR1 reads MDHEN; CDR2 reads SYDVKM. Here the CDR3 reads CASSHYLGAVKAKNIQYF. DNA for the CDR3: TGTGCCAGCAGTCACTACCTTGGGGCAGTCAAAGCCAAAAACATTCAGTACTTC.

The chain recombines TRBV6-6 with TRBJ2-5; D remains unclear. V was pared by 10 bases and J by 5 bases, with 11 bases between. CDR1 is MNHNY and CDR2 is SVGAGI in the germline V gene (reference sequence). CDR3 length: 11 residues. The CDR3 loop is CATAFRETQYF. The CDR3 DNA reads TGTGCCACCGCGTTTCGGGAGACCCAGTACTTC.

The V gene is TRBV7-9, the J gene TRBJ2-6, with D possibly matching TRBD1 (6 bases). CDR1 is SEHNR, CDR2 FQNEAQ, per germline (reference sequence). The length of the CDR3 is 19 residues. Trimming took off 1 base at V and 1 base at J, with 17 bases between the two ends. CDR3 residues: CASSLGGVRGPSGANVLTF. The CDR3 DNA reads TGTGCCAGCAGCTTAGGGGGAGTCAGGGGTCCTTCTGGGGCCAACGTCCTGACTTTC.

This sequence joins TRBV4-1 and TRBJ1-6; D is unclear. Trimming removed 4 bases from V and 3 bases from J, with 10 bases in between. Germline-derived CDR1 and CDR2 are MGHRA and YSYEKL. This CDR3 region has 15 residues. The CDR3 DNA reads as TGCGCCAGCAGCCGAGAACCAGACTATAATTCACCCCTCCACTTT. The encoded protein is CASSREPDYNSPLHF.

This chain connects TRBV12-3 or TRBV12-4 to TRBJ2-1; no definite D call. V was cut by 4 bases and J by 2 bases, with 6 bases left in between. CDR3 length: 13 amino acids. CDR3 coding DNA: TGTGCCAGCAGTTGGGCCCCCTACAATGAGCAGTTCTTC. Amino acids: CASSWAPYNEQFF.

As DNA, the CDR3 is TGTGCCACCAGCAGAAGACAGGGTACTACTAATGAAAAACTGTTTTTT. Translating it yields CATSRRQGTTNEKLFF. The V call is TRBV15, the J call TRBJ1-4; 7 bases agree with TRBD1. CDR1 is LNHNV, CDR2 YYDKDF, per germline (reference sequence). The CDR3 consists of 16 residues. Trimming removed 2 bases from V and 2 bases from J; junction bases left unmatched: 5.

The chain has TRBV6-5 and TRBJ2-3, with a tentative D call TRBD1 (6 bases). There are 14 residues in the CDR3. Per germline, CDR1 MNHEY and CDR2 SVGAGI. V dropped 7 bases and J dropped 0 bases, with 11 bases sitting between them. CDR3 DNA sequence: TGTGCCAGCAAATCAGGGGTTAGCACAGATACGCAGTATTTT. This sequence encodes CASKSGVSTDTQYF.

The table lists this clone with a few counts. Here the CDR3 reads CASSLIPRQGQGTEAFF. In DNA form, the CDR3 reads TGTGCCAGCAGCCTAATACCTCGACAGGGCCAGGGCACTGAAGCTTTCTTT. The chain carries TRBV7-9 and TRBJ1-1; 7 nucleotides line up with TRBD1. CDR3 length equals 17 residues. V shed 5 bases, J shed 4 bases, and the junction held 16 bases outside the gene matches. The V gene's germline CDR1 is SEHNR and CDR2 FQNEAQ (reference sequence).